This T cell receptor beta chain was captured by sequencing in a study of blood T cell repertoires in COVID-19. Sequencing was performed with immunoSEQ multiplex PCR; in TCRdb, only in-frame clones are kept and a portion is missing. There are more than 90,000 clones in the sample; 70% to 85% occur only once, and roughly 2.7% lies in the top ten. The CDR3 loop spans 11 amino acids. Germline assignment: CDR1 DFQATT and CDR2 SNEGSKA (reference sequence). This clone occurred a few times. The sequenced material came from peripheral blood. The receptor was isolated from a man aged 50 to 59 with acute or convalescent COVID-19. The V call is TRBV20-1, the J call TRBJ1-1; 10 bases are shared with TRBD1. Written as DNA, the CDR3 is TGCAGCGGACAGGGGGACACTGAAGCTTTCTTT. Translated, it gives CSGQGDTEAFF.